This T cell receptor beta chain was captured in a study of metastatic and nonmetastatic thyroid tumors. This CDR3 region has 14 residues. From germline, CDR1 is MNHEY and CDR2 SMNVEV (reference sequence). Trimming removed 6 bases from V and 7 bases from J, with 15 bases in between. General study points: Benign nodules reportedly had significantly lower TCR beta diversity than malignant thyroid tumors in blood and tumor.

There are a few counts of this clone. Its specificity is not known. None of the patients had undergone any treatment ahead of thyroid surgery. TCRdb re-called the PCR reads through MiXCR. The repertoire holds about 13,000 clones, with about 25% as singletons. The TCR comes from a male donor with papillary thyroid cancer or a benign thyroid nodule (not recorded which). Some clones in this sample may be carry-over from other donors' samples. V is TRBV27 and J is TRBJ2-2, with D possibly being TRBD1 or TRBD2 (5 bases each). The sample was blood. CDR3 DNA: TGTGCCAGCAGCCTAGGGAGACAGTTCGGGGAGCTGTTTTTT. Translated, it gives CASSLGRQFGELFF.